This T cell receptor beta chain is drawn from a study of CD8 T cells in ankylosing spondylitis. General study findings and limits: Blood from ankylosing spondylitis patients appeared to carry a characteristic roughly eight-variant TCR beta motif. Disease-associated clones were reportedly significantly overrepresented in matched ankylosing spondylitis synovial fluid.

This clonotype was seen repeatedly, ten times or more. The antigen remains unidentified. From the 5' RACE reads, TCRdb called clonotypes with MiXCR, one entry per CDR3 protein. The sample has roughly 150,000 distinct CDR3 sequences, 9.8% seen once. Germline V lookup: CDR1 SGHVS, CDR2 FNYEAQ. The V end was cut by 0 bases, the J end by 0 bases, with 5 bases between. There are 14 residues in the CDR3. The rearrangement joins TRBV7-6 to TRBJ1-1; D is undetermined. The sequenced sample was blood, either unsorted or a sorted T cell fraction (not recorded which). The sequence derives from a female donor with ankylosing spondylitis or in good health (not recorded which). Here the CDR3 DNA reads TGTGCCAGCAGCTTAGCAGGGATGAACACTGAAGCTTTCTTT. Its translation is CASSLAGMNTEAFF.